Each of the 2 T cell receptor beta chains below was sequenced from the same sample in a study of Graves' ophthalmopathy and Graves' hyperthyroidism. For repertoire sequencing, the TCR beta CDR3 regions were amplified from RNA transcripts. An opening RT-PCR round employed HTBI primers and preceded a second-round multiplex PCR. TCRdb re-called the multiplex PCR reads with MiXCR, one entry per CDR3 protein. The sample has around 1,200,000 distinct CDR3 sequences; less than 45% are singletons. Sequencing was performed on peripheral blood or thyroid tissue (not recorded which). These TCRs come from an adult man with Graves' hyperthyroidism.

This chain uses TRBV10-3 with TRBJ1-5, with D tentatively TRBD1 (5 bases). The CDR3 has 16 amino acids. The V gene lost 2 bases and the J gene lost 3 bases, with 14 bases spanning the gap. Germline V gene lookup returns CDR1 ENHRY and CDR2 SYGVKD. As DNA, the CDR3 is TGTGCCATCAGTGAGGGTGGAGGGGCCTCCAATCAGCCCCAGCATTTT. It specifies CAISEGGGASNQPQHF.

This clonotype was detected a few times. The chain links TRBV6-6 to TRBJ1-5; the D gene is possibly TRBD1 (5 bases). V dropped 2 bases and J dropped 2 bases, with 10 bases sitting between them. The CDR3 runs to 15 residues. Per the germline V gene, CDR1 is MNHNY and CDR2 is SVGAGI (reference sequence). DNA of the CDR3: TGTGCCAGCAGTTACAGGGGAACCGGCAATCAGCCCCAGCATTTT. It encodes CASSYRGTGNQPQHF.